One and the same sample provided the 30 T cell receptor beta chains below, sequenced in a study of PD-1 blockade in classical Hodgkin lymphoma. Described time point: cycle 4 day 1 (C4D1), after 6 weeks of nivolumab. Each of the patients experienced relapse following autologous stem cell transplantation, and their brentuximab vedotin exposure differed. Using magnetic negative selection, the CD4+ T cells were separated out of thawed PBMCs. Using immunoSEQ multiplex PCR, the repertoire was profiled, and TCRdb retains in-frame clones only, with some absent. The repertoire includes about 30,000 clones, approximately 90% of them detected once, and about 0.45% sits in the top ten. Sample: CD4+ T cells from blood, taken before the fourth cycle of nivolumab. The receptors were gathered from a human donor with classical Hodgkin lymphoma.

The chain carries TRBV4-2 and TRBJ2-2, with 7 positions matching TRBD2. Trimming took 4 bases from V and 1 from J; bases not matched to a gene: 9. This CDR3 is 17 amino acids long. The germline V gene has CDR1 LGHNA and CDR2 YNFKEQ. The CDR3 DNA sequence: TGTGCCAGCAGCCGAGGCGGGAGCGGGGAGAACACCGGGGAGCTGTTTTTT. Its translation is CASSRGGSGENTGELFF.

The V and J genes are TRBV7-2 and TRBJ2-5; 11 nucleotides align to TRBD2. The CDR3 loop spans 14 amino acids. Germline lookup yields CDR1 SGHTA and CDR2 FQGNSA. V shed 5 bases, J shed 2 bases, and the junction held 1 base outside the gene matches. CDR3 residues: CASSRLAGQETQYF. CDR3 nucleotide sequence: TGTGCCAGCAGCCGACTAGCGGGGCAAGAGACCCAGTACTTC.

This chain joins TRBV6-5 and TRBJ1-5; TRBD1 matches 8 bases. This CDR3 has 15 amino acids. Looked up from germline, CDR1 is MNHEY and CDR2 is SVGAGI. The V segment lost 6 bases and the J segment 2 bases; nucleotides outside the gene matches: 6. The CDR3 sequence is CASRRQGHGNQPQHF. The CDR3 DNA reads TGTGCCAGCAGAAGACAGGGGCATGGCAATCAGCCCCAGCATTTT.

The sample holds a few counts of this clone. The rearrangement joins TRBV6-6 to TRBJ1-5, with 10 bases identical to TRBD1. There are 16 residues in the CDR3. Germline trimming cut 3 bases from V and 2 bases from J; bases unmatched to any gene: 4. Germline values: CDR1 MNHNY, CDR2 SVGAGI (reference sequence). CDR3 region: CASSYGTGVGNQPQHF. CDR3 bases: TGTGCCAGCAGTTATGGGACAGGGGTGGGCAATCAGCCCCAGCATTTT.

CDR3 in DNA: TGTGCCAGCAGCACCGAGACAGGGGCTGGAAACACCATATATTTT. As protein: CASSTETGAGNTIYF. The rearrangement joins TRBV5-6 to TRBJ1-3; TRBD1 matches at 8 bases. The CDR3 totals 15 residues. V gave up 4 bases and J gave up 2 bases; unmatched junction bases: 5. CDR1 and CDR2 from the germline V gene are SGHDT and YYEEEE.

The CDR3 bases are TGTGCCAGCAGTTTATCTAGCTCGGGACACAGGAACACTGAAGCTTTCTTT. As protein: CASSLSSSGHRNTEAFF. The chain carries TRBV27 and TRBJ1-1; possible D gene TRBD1, 6 bases. Germline loops: CDR1 MNHEY, CDR2 SMNVEV (reference sequence). Trimming pared 0 bases from V and 1 base from J, leaving 15 bases between. The CDR3 consists of 17 residues.

J is TRBJ1-3 and V is TRBV5-4, with TRBD1 identical over 9 bases. There are 14 residues in the CDR3. With 4 bases clipped from V and 7 bases from J, the junction kept 6 bases outside the gene matches. CDR1 and CDR2 (germline): SGHNT, YYREEE (reference sequence). CDR3 sequence: CASSLGQGPNTIYF. The CDR3, as DNA: TGTGCCAGCAGCCTGGGACAGGGACCGAACACCATATATTTT.

The V gene is TRBV28, the J gene TRBJ1-5; D not resolved. Between the trimmed V and J ends, which lost 3 bases and 3 bases, there was a span of 12 bases. Germline loops: CDR1 MDHEN, CDR2 SYDVKM. The CDR3 has 15 amino acids. The CDR3 loop reads CASSFFSADNQPQHF. The CDR3 DNA sequence: TGTGCCAGCAGTTTTTTTTCAGCAGACAATCAGCCCCAGCATTTT.

This chain uses TRBV28 with TRBJ2-7; TRBD1 agrees at 8 bases. The germline gives CDR1 MDHEN, CDR2 SYDVKM. The CDR3 consists of 14 residues. Trimming removed 5 bases from V and 2 bases from J; junction bases left unmatched: 5. The CDR3 coding sequence is TGTGCCAGCAGTACACAGGGGGTACCCTACGAGCAGTACTTC. Protein sequence: CASSTQGVPYEQYF.

The V and J genes are TRBV25-1 and TRBJ2-2; tentatively, D is TRBD1 or TRBD2 (6 bases each). Per the germline V gene, CDR1 is MGHDK and CDR2 is SYGVNS. The germline V and J ends were trimmed by 4 bases and 4 bases, with 16 bases remaining between them. The CDR3 has 16 residues. CDR3 nucleotides: TGTGCCAGCAGTGGGGGGTGGGGGGCCGCCACCGGGGAGCTGTTTTTT. Amino acids: CASSGGWGAATGELFF.

This chain uses TRBV6-6 with TRBJ1-5, with 7 bases matching TRBD1. The J segment lost 7 bases and the V segment lost 4 bases, leaving 7 bases of the junction unmatched. Germline values: CDR1 MNHNY, CDR2 SVGAGI (reference sequence). CDR3 size: 14 residues. The CDR3 reads CASSSQGIDQPQHF. The CDR3, as DNA: TGTGCCAGCAGTTCACAGGGGATCGACCAGCCCCAGCATTTT.

The V and J genes are TRBV7-6 and TRBJ2-1; 8 bases are shared with TRBD2. CDR1 and CDR2 (germline): SGHVS, FNYEAQ. The length of the CDR3 is 18 residues. Trimming took 3 bases from V and 8 from J; bases not matched to a gene: 18. The CDR3, as DNA: TGTGCCAGCAGCTTCATGGTGGATTATAGCGGGGAGAGGGATGAGCAGTTCTTC. It codes for CASSFMVDYSGERDEQFF.

V usage is TRBV7-3 and J usage is TRBJ2-5; 7 nucleotides match TRBD1. CDR3 length equals 13 residues. CDR1 SGHTA and CDR2 FQGTGA come from the germline V gene. Losses at the gene ends were 3 bases for V and 5 bases for J; bases not matched to a gene: 3. CDR3 sequence reads: CASSFEGGETQYF. The CDR3 DNA reads as TGTGCCAGCAGCTTCGAAGGGGGCGAGACCCAGTACTTC. Full variable domain (missing parts from reference TRBV7-3 and TRBJ2-5): GAGVSQTPSNKVTEKGKYVELRCDPISGHTALYWYRQSLGQGPEFLIYFQGTGAADDSGLPNDRFFAVRPEGSVSTLKIQRTERGDSAVYLCASSFEGGETQYFGPGTRLLVL.

The chain uses TRBV18 and TRBJ1-6; 8 bases align to TRBD1. The CDR3 has 14 residues. J was trimmed by 8 bases and V by 3 bases; bases with no gene match: 3. Germline CDR1 KGHSH, CDR2 LQKENI. The CDR3 protein is CASSPGTGDSPLHF. In DNA form, the CDR3 reads TGTGCCAGCTCACCCGGGACAGGCGATTCACCCCTCCACTTT.

V and J are TRBV27 and TRBJ2-7; possibly TRBD1 for D (7 bases). Trimming left V 2 bases short and J 6 bases short, with 11 bases between. This CDR3 is 13 amino acids long. Germline V lookup: CDR1 MNHEY, CDR2 SMNVEV (reference sequence). CDR3 protein: CASSLIQGGEQYF. CDR3 DNA: TGTGCCAGCAGTTTAATTCAGGGGGGCGAGCAGTACTTC.

The chain is built from TRBV30 and TRBJ2-7; D unclear. The CDR3 sequence is 16 residues long. The germline CDR1 and CDR2 sequences are GTSNPN and SVGIG (reference sequence). V lost 0 bases and J 0 bases, leaving 15 bases between the germline ends. CDR3 amino acids: CAWSVRVGDRSYEQYF. The CDR3 DNA reads as TGTGCCTGGAGTGTACGGGTCGGAGACCGCTCCTACGAGCAGTACTTC. Drawing the rest from reference TRBV30 and TRBJ2-7, the complete variable domain is SQTIHQWPATLVQPVGSPLSLECTVEGTSNPNLYWYRQAAGRGLQLLFYSVGIGQISSEVPQNLSASRPQDRQFILSSKKLLLSDSGFYLCAWSVRVGDRSYEQYFGPGTRLTVT.

The rearrangement joins TRBV7-9 to TRBJ2-4; 8 bases match TRBD2. This CDR3 spans 13 amino acids. CDR1 SEHNR and CDR2 FQNEAQ come from the germline V gene (reference sequence). V lost 7 bases to trimming and J lost 5 bases; unmatched junction nucleotides: 4. CDR3 DNA: TGTGCCAGCATCGGGACTAGTCAAAACATTCAGTACTTC. Its translation is CASIGTSQNIQYF. The full variable domain, its missing parts supplied by reference TRBV7-9 and TRBJ2-4, is DTGVSQNPRHKITKRGQNVTFRCDPISEHNRLYWYRQTLGQGPEFLTYFQNEAQLEKSRLLSDRFSAERPKGSFSTLEIQRTEQGDSAMYLCASIGTSQNIQYFGAGTRLSVL.

The rearrangement links TRBV9 to TRBJ2-5; no clear D. The CDR3 runs 13 residues. Looked up from germline, CDR1 is SGDLS and CDR2 is YYNGEE. Trimming left V 2 bases short and J 4 bases short, with 9 bases between. CDR3 amino acids: CASSVGSRETQYF. The CDR3 DNA follows: TGTGCCAGCAGCGTTGGTTCGCGAGAGACCCAGTACTTC.

This rearrangement joins TRBV2 to TRBJ2-3; D ambiguous. Germline-derived CDR1 and CDR2 are SNHLY and FYNNEI. The V end lost 0 bases, the J end lost 0 bases, and 10 bases lay between the germline ends. The CDR3 consists of 16 residues. As DNA, the CDR3 is TGTGCCAGCAGTGAAGCTGGCCTTCTAAGCACAGATACGCAGTATTTT. This gives the protein CASSEAGLLSTDTQYF.

The rearrangement links TRBV28 to TRBJ2-5; D is unresolved. The length of the CDR3 is 12 residues. V lost 10 bases, J lost 4 bases, and 13 bases lay in between. CDR1 and CDR2 from the germline V gene are MDHEN and SYDVKM. CDR3 bases: TGTGCCACCGCCGTGCTGGGAGAGACCCAGTACTTC. Amino acids: CATAVLGETQYF.

This chain's CDR3 is CASSGRDRGKEGDYGYTF. CDR3 bases: TGTGCCAGCAGCGGCCGGGACAGGGGGAAAGAGGGTGACTATGGCTACACCTTC. The genes are TRBV13 and TRBJ1-2, with 11 bases lining up with TRBD1. V lost 5 bases, J lost 3 bases, and 14 bases stayed unmatched. The germline V gene encodes CDR1 PRHDT and CDR2 FYEKMQ (reference sequence). CDR3 length equals 18 residues.

V is TRBV5-4 and J is TRBJ1-5; D unresolved. CDR3 length: 14 residues. The ends were cut back, 1 base at V and 1 base at J, with 6 bases in the middle. Germline loops: CDR1 SGHNT, CDR2 YYREEE (reference sequence). CDR3 DNA: TGTGCCAGCAGCTTGATGTACAGCAATCAGCCCCAGCATTTT. Translated, it gives CASSLMYSNQPQHF. The entire variable domain, with the rest obtained from reference TRBV5-4 and TRBJ1-5, is as follows: ETGVTQSPTHLIKTRGQQVTLRCSSQSGHNTVSWYQQALGQGPQFIFQYYREEENGRGNFPPRFSGLQFPNYSSELNVNALELDDSALYLCASSLMYSNQPQHFGDGTRLSIL.

V gene TRBV27 combines with J gene TRBJ2-5; D is unresolved. This CDR3 has 17 amino acids. CDR1 and CDR2 (germline): MNHEY, SMNVEV (reference sequence). Trimming cost V 5 bases and J 0 bases, with 19 bases left between them. The CDR3 is CASSPRYNRKDQETQYF. The CDR3, as DNA: TGTGCCAGCAGTCCCCGGTACAACCGGAAGGACCAAGAGACCCAGTACTTC.

This clone was detected only once. The CDR3 here is CASSSRDRGNIQYF. CDR3 sequence (DNA): TGTGCCAGCAGTAGCAGGGACAGGGGGAACATTCAGTACTTC. This rearrangement joins TRBV6-6 to TRBJ2-4; 11 nucleotides match TRBD1. V dropped 5 bases and J dropped 7; count of bases not matched to a gene: 4. This CDR3 contains 14 residues. Germline CDR1 MNHNY, CDR2 SVGAGI (reference sequence).

This chain uses TRBV7-9 with TRBJ2-3; possible D gene TRBD1, 5 bases. V was shortened by 5 bases and J by 4 bases, with 19 bases between the two germline ends. CDR1 and CDR2 from the germline V gene are SEHNR and FQNEAQ (reference sequence). CDR3 length: 16 amino acids. The CDR3, as DNA: TGTGCCAGCAGCCCCGGTACACAGGAACCGGCAGATACGCAGTATTTT. Its translation: CASSPGTQEPADTQYF.

The chain combines TRBV19 with TRBJ2-7; tentative D call: TRBD2 (6 bases). CDR3 size: 14 residues. The V gene lost 2 bases and the J gene lost 4 bases, with 12 bases spanning the gap. CDR1 and CDR2 from the germline V gene are LNHDA and SQIVND (reference sequence). CDR3 nucleotide sequence: TGTGCCAGTAGTATACGGGGGAAGGAATACGAGCAGTACTTC. Its translation is CASSIRGKEYEQYF.

The genes are TRBV18 and TRBJ1-4; 7 bases are shared with TRBD1. The CDR3 totals 14 residues. The junction had 3 bases not matched to a gene; V was cut back by 4 bases and J by 4 bases. The germline V gene encodes CDR1 KGHSH and CDR2 LQKENI. For the CDR3, the DNA is TGTGCCAGCTCACAACAGGGGTTTAATGAAAAACTGTTTTTT. Its protein is CASSQQGFNEKLFF.

The chain couples TRBV5-1 to TRBJ1-4; the match to TRBD1 covers 7 bases. V was pared by 4 bases and J by 4 bases, with 7 bases of the junction left unmatched. The CDR3 is 15 residues long. The V gene's germline CDR1 is SGHRS and CDR2 YFSETQ. This chain's CDR3 is CASSTKTGSNEKLFF. DNA of the CDR3: TGCGCCAGCAGCACGAAGACAGGGAGTAATGAAAAACTGTTTTTT.

The gene calls are TRBV6-5 and TRBJ2-7; 7 nucleotides agree with TRBD1. The V gene end was trimmed by 6 bases and the J gene end by 0 bases; junction bases not matched to a gene: 11. The CDR3 runs 16 residues. In germline, CDR1 is MNHEY, CDR2 SVGAGI. CDR3 in DNA: TGTGCCAGCAGCTACCTACAGGGGTCTACCTCCTACGAGCAGTACTTC. This gives the protein CASSYLQGSTSYEQYF.

The rearrangement joins TRBV9 to TRBJ2-7, with D possibly TRBD2 on 6 matching bases. V was pared by 3 bases and J by 3 bases, with 16 bases between. CDR1 is SGDLS and CDR2 is YYNGEE in the germline V gene. The CDR3 totals 15 residues. CDR3 amino acids: CASSASAGGLYEQYF. The CDR3, as DNA: TGTGCCAGCAGCGCGTCAGCGGGTGGCCTCTACGAGCAGTACTTC.